What follows describes a single T cell receptor beta chain. The sample comes from a study of blood T cell repertoires in COVID-19. In the study overall: Collection of acute and convalescent COVID-19 samples took place in the United States, Italy and Spain. T cells, B-cell-depleted T cells, or PBMCs supplied cDNA or gDNA.

Original data processing: For nucleated cells, counts were estimated from reference gene primer amplification. TCRdb's copy holds only in-frame clones and misses some; the assay was immunoSEQ multiplex PCR. For V, J and clone size, that table is used; D and trimming come from the DNA. This sample has tens of thousands of clones, with more than 75% found just once. V was pared by 0 bases and J by 4 bases, with 4 bases between. Germline values: CDR1 SGHDT, CDR2 YYEEEE. The CDR3 has 12 amino acids. The receptor was derived from a man in his sixties or seventies with acute or convalescent COVID-19. Sequencing input: peripheral blood. The chain combines TRBV5-6 with TRBJ1-1; D gene ambiguous. This chain's CDR3 is CASSLATTEAFF. In nucleotides, the CDR3 is TGTGCCAGCAGCTTGGCTACCACTGAAGCTTTCTTT.